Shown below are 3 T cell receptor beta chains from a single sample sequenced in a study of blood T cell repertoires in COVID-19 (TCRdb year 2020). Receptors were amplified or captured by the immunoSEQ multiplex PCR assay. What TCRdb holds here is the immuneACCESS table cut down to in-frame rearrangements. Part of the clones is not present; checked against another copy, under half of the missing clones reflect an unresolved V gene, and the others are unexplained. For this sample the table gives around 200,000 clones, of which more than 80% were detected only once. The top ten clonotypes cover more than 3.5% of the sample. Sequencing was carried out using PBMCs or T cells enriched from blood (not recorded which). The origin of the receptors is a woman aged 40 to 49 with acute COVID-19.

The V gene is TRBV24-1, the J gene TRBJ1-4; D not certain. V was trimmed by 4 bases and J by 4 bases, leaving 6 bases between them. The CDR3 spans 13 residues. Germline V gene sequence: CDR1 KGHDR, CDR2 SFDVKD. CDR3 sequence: CATSDEHNEKLFF. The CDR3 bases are TGTGCCACCAGTGACGAACATAATGAAAAACTGTTTTTT.

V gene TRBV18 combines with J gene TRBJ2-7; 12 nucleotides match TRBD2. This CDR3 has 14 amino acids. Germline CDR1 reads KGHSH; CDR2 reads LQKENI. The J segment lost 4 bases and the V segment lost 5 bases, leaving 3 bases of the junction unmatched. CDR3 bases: TGTGCCAGCTCAGTGACTAGCGGGGGATACGAGCAGTACGTC. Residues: CASSVTSGGYEQYV.

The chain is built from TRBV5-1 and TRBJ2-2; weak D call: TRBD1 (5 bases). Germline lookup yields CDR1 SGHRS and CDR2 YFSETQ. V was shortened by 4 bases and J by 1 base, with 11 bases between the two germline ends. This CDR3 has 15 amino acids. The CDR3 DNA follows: TGCGCCAGCAGCCGTACTACAGGGAACACCGGGGAGCTGTTTTTT. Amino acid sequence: CASSRTTGNTGELFF.